This record concerns one T cell receptor beta chain sequence. Its specificity is unknown. The data originate from a study of CD8 T cells in Susac syndrome. Study-level information: Blood was drawn from Susac syndrome patients while they were therapy-naive, on corticosteroids, or on intravenous immunoglobulin alone. General study results and limits: Within total CD8+ repertoires, roughly 17 Susac-specific public clones were found, and within CD8+ TEMRA repertoires, 4 or 5.

The CDR3 is 12 residues long. From germline, CDR1 is SQVTM and CDR2 ANQGSEA. Between the trimmed V and J ends, which lost 6 bases and 3 bases, there was a span of 9 bases. RNA totalling roughly 0.45 to 1 ug underwent reverse transcription with random hexamers. TCR beta CDR3 was amplified by immunoSEQ covering 54 Vbeta and 13 Jbeta. TCRdb itself ran the immunoSEQ multiplex PCR reads through MiXCR, one entry per CDR3 protein. Here the sample spans 70,000 to 95,000 distinct CDR3 sequences, about 93% being singletons. The sequencing input was CD8+ T cells from PBMCs. The source is a human donor with Susac syndrome. The chain has TRBV29-1 and TRBJ2-1; the D gene is possibly TRBD1 (6 bases). The CDR3 DNA reads TGCAGCGTAGAACAGGGCTACAATGAGCAGTTCTTC. The encoded protein is CSVEQGYNEQFF.